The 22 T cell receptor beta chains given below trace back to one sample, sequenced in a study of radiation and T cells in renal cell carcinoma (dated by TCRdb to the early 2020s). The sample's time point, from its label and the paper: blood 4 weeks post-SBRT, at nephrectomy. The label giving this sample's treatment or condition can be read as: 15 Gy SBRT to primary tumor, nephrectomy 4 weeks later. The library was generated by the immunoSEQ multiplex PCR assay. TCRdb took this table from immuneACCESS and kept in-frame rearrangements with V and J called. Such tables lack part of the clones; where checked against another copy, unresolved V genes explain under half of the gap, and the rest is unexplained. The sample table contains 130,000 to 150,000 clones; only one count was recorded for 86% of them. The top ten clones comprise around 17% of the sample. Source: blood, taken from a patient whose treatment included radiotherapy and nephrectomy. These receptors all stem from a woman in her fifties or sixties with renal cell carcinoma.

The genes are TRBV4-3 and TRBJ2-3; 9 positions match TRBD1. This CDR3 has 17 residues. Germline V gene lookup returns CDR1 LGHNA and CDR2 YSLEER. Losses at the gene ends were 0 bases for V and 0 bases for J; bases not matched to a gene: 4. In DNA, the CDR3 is TGCGCCAGCAGCCAAGATCGCGGGACAGGGAGCACAGATACGCAGTATTTT. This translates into CASSQDRGTGSTDTQYF.

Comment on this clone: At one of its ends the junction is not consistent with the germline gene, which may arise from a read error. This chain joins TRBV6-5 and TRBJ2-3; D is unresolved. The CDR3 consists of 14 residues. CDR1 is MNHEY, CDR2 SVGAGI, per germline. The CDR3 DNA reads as TGTGCCAGCAGTGTCGTGTTGGGCGCAGATACGCGGTATTTT. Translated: CASSVVLGADTRYF.

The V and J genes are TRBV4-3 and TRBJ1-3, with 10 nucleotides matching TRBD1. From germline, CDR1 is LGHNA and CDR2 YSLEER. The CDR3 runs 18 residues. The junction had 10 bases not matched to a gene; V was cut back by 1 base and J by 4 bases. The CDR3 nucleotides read TGCGCCAGCAGCCAAGCTCTCGGACAGGGGGTAAGGGGAAACACCATATATTTT. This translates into CASSQALGQGVRGNTIYF.

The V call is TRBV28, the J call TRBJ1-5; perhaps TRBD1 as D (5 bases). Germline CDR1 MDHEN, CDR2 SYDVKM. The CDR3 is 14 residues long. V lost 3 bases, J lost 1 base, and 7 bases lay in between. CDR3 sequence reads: CASSLGGSNQPQHF. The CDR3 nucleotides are TGTGCCAGCAGTTTGGGGGGGAGCAATCAGCCCCAGCATTTT.

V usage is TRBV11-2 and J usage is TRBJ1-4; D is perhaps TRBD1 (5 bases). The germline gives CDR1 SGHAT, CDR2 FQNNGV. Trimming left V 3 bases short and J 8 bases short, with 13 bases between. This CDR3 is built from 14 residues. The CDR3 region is CASSLPGVGEKLFF. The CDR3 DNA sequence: TGTGCCAGCAGCTTGCCGGGGGTAGGGGAAAAACTGTTTTTT.

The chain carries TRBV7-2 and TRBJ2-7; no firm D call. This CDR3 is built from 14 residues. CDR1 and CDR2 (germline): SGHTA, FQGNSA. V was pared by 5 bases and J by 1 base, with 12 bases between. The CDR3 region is CASSPGIWSYEQYF. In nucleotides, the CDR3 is TGTGCCAGCAGCCCTGGGATATGGTCCTACGAGCAGTACTTC.

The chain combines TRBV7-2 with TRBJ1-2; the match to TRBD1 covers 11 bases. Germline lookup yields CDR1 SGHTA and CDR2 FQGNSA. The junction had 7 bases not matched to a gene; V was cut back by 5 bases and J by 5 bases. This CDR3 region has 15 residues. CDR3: CASSPGTGGWYGYTF. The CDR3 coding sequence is TGTGCCAGCAGCCCCGGGACAGGGGGGTGGTATGGCTACACCTTC.

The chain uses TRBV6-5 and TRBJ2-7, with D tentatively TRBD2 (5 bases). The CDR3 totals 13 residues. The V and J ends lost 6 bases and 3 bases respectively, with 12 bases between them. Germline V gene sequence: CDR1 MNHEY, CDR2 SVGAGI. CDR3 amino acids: CASRTIGDYEQYF. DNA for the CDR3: TGTGCCAGCAGGACTATTGGGGACTACGAGCAGTACTTC.

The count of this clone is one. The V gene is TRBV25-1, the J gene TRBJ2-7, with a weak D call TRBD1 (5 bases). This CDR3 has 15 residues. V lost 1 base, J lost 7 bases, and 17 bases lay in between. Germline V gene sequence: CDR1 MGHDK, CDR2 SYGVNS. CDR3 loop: CASSESKGVLGEQYF. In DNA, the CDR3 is TGTGCCAGCAGTGAATCGAAAGGGGTTTTGGGGGAGCAGTACTTC.

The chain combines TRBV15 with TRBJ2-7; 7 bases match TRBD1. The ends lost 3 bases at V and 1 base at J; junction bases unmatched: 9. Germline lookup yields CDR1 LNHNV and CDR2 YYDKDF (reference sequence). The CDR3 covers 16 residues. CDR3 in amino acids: CATSREPRTGSYEQYF. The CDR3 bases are TGTGCCACCAGCAGGGAACCTCGGACAGGTTCCTACGAGCAGTACTTC. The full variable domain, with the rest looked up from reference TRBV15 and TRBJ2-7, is DAMVIQNPRYQVTQFGKPVTLSCSQTLNHNVMYWYQQKSSQAPKLLFHYYDKDFNNEADTPDNFQSRRPNTSFCFLDIRSPGLGDTAMYLCATSREPRTGSYEQYFGPGTRLTVT.

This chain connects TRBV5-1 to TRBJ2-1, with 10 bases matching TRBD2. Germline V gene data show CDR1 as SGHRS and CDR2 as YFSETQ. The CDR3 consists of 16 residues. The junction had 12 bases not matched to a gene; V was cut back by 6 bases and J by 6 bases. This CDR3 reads CASTPYLAGGPNEQFF. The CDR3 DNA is TGCGCCAGCACACCCTACTTAGCGGGAGGTCCCAATGAGCAGTTCTTC.

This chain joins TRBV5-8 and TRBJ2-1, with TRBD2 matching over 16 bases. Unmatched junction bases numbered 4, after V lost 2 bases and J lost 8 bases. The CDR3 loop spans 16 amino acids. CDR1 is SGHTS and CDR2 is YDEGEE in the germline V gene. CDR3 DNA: TGTGCCAGCAGCTTCGGGACTAGCGGGAGGGCCGATGAGCAGTTCTTC. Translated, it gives CASSFGTSGRADEQFF.

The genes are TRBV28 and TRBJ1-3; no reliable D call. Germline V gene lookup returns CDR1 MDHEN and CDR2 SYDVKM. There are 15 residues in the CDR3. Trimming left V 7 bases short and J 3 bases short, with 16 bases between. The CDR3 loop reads CASMEELVFGNTIYF. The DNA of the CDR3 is TGTGCCAGCATGGAGGAACTAGTTTTTGGAAACACCATATATTTT.

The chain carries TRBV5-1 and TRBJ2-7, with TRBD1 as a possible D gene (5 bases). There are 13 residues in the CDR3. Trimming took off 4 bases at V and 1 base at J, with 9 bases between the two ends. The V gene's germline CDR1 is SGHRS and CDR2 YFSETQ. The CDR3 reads CASSLGVSYEQYF. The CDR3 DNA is TGCGCCAGCAGCCTAGGGGTTTCCTACGAGCAGTACTTC.

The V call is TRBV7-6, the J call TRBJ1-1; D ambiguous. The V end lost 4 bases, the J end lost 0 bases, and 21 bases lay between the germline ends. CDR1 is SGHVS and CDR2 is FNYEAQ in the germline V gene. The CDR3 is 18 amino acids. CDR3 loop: CASSSFPHIGGMNTEAFF. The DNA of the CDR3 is TGTGCCAGCAGCTCATTCCCCCATATTGGAGGGATGAACACTGAAGCTTTCTTT.

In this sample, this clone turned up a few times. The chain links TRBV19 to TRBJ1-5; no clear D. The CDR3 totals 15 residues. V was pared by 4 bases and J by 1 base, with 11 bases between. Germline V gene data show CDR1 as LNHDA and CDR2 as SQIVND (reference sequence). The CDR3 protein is CASSTLLGSNQPQHF. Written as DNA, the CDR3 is TGTGCCAGTAGTACCTTACTCGGGAGCAATCAGCCCCAGCATTTT.

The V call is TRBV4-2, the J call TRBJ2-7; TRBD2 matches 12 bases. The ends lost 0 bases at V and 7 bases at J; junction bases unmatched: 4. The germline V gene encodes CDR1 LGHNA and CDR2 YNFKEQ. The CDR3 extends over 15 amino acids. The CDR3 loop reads CASSQDIGLAGEQYF. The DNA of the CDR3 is TGTGCCAGCAGCCAAGATATAGGACTAGCGGGGGAGCAGTACTTC.

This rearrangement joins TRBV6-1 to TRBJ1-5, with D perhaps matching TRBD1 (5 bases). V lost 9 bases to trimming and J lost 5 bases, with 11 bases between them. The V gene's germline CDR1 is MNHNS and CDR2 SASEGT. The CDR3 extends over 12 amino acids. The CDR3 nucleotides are TGTGCCAGTGGGACTCACGATCAGCCCCAGCATTTT. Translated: CASGTHDQPQHF.

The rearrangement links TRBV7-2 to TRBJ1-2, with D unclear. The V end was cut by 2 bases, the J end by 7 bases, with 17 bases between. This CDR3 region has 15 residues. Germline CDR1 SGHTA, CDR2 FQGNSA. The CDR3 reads CASSLLGDPGGGYTF. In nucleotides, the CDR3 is TGTGCCAGCAGCTTATTAGGCGACCCTGGCGGTGGCTACACCTTC.

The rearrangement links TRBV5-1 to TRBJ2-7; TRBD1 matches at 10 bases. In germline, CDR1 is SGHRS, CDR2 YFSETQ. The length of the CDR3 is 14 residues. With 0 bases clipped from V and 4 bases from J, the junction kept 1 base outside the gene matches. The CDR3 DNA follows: TGCGCCAGCAGCTTGGGGACAGGGGGGTACGAGCAGTACTTC. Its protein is CASSLGTGGYEQYF.

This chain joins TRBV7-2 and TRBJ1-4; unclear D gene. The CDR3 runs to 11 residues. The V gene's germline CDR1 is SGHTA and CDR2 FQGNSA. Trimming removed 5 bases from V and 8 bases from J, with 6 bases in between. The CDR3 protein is CASSGSEKLFF. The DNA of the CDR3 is TGTGCCAGCAGCGGGAGCGAAAAACTGTTTTTT.

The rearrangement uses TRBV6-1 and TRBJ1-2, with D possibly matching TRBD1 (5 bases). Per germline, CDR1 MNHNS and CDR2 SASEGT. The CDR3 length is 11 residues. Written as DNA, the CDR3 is TGTGACTCGGGGGATGAGGATGGCTACACCTTC. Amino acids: CDSGDEDGYTF.